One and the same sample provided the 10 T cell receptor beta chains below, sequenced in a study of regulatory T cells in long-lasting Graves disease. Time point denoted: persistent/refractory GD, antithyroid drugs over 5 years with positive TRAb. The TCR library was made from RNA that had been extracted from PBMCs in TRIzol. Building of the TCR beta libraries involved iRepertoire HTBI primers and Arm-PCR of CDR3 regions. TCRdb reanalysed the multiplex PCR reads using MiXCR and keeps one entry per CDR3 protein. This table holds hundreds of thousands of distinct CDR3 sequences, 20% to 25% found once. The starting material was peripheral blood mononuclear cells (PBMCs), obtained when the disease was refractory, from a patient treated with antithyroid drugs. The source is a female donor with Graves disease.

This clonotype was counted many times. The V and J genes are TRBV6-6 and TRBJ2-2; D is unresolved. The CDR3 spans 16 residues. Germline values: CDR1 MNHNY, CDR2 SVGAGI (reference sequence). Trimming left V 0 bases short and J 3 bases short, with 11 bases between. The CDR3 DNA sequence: TGTGCCAGCAGTTACTCAAGTCAGGCGGACACCGGGGAGCTGTTTTTT. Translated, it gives CASSYSSQADTGELFF.

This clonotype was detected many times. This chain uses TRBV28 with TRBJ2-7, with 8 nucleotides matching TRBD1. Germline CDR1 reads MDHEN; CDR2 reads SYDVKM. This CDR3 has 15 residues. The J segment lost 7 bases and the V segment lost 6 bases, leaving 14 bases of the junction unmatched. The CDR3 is CASRTTGGSGVEQYF. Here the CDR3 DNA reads TGTGCCAGCAGGACAACAGGGGGGTCGGGGGTGGAGCAGTACTTC.

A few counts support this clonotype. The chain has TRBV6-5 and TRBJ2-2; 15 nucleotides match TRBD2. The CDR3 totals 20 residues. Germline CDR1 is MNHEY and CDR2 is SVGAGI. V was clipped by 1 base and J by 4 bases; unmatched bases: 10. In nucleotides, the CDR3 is TGTGCCAGCAGTTACTTCCCCCGGACTAGCGGGGGGGTAAGCACCGGGGAGCTGTTTTTT. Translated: CASSYFPRTSGGVSTGELFF.

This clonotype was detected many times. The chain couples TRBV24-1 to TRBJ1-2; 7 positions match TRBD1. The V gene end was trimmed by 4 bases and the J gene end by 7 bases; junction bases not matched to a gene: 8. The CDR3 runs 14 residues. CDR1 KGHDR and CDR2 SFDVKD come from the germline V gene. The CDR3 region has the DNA TGTGCCACCAGTGACCCCGGACAGGCTGCTGGCTACACCTTC. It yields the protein CATSDPGQAAGYTF.

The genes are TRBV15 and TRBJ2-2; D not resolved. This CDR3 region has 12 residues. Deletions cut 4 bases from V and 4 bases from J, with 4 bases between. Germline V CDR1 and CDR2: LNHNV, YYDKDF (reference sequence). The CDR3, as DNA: TGTGCCACCAGCACCCGCACCGGGGAGCTGTTTTTT. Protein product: CATSTRTGELFF.

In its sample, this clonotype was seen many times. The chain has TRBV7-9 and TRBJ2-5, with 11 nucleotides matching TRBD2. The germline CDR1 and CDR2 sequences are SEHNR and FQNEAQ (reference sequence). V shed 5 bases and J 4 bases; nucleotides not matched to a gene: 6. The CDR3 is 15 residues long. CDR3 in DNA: TGTGCCAGCAGCCTAAGACTAGCGGGAACAGAGACCCAGTACTTC. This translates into CASSLRLAGTETQYF.

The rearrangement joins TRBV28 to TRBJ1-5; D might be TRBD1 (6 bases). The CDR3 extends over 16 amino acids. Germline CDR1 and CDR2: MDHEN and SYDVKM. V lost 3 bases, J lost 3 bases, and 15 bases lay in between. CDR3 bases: TGTGCCAGCAGTTTGGAGCGCAGGGGCCACAATCAGCCCCAGCATTTT. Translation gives CASSLERRGHNQPQHF.

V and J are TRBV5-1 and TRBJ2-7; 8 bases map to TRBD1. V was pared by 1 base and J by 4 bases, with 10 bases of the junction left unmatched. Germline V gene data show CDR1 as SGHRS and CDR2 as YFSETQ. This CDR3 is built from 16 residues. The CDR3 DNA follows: TGCGCCAGCAGCTTGAGGGTAGGACAGGGAGTTTACGAGCAGTACTTC. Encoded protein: CASSLRVGQGVYEQYF.

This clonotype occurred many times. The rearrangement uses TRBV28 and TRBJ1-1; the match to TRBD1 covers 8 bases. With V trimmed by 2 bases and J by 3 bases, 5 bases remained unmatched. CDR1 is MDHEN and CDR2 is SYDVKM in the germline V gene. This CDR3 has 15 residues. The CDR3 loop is CASSLLPTGDTEAFF. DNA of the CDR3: TGTGCCAGCAGTTTACTCCCGACAGGGGACACTGAAGCTTTCTTT.

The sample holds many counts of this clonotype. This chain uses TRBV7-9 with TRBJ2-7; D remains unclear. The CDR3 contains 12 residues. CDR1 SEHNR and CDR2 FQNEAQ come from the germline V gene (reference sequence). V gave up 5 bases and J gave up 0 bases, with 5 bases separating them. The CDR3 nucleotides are TGTGCCAGCAGCCCGAGCTCCTACGAGCAGTACTTC. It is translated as CASSPSSYEQYF.